The 25 T cell receptor beta chains reported below all come from one sample, sequenced in a study of blood T cells in healthy people across ages (dated by TCRdb to 2013 to 2016). Library preparation used 5' RACE. The data were produced on an Illumina HiSeq 2500. A second about 7 to 12 cycle PCR used a sample-barcoded 5' primer and a J-beta primer mix. TCRdb trimmed the raw reads at Q25, called clones with MiXCR and kept productive beta chains. Entries that share a CDR3 protein sequence are merged under the most common genes and DNA. The sample profile shows roughly 1.5 million distinct CDR3 sequences; roughly two fifths of them were found once. The top ten clonotypes cover less than 5% of the sample. The sample was blood. The source of these receptors is a woman aged 18-35 years in good health.

The chain carries TRBV27 and TRBJ1-5; D not resolved. The CDR3 is 13 residues long. Germline-derived CDR1 and CDR2 are MNHEY and SMNVEV (reference sequence). Trimming shortened V by 5 bases and J by 9 bases, and 14 bases separated the two germline ends. This CDR3 reads CASSPQGSGPQHF. CDR3 sequence (DNA): TGTGCCAGCAGTCCACAAGGATCAGGGCCCCAGCATTTT.

This clonotype showed up just a few times. The chain has TRBV27 and TRBJ2-7; D ambiguous. The CDR3 contains 13 residues. In germline, CDR1 is MNHEY, CDR2 SMNVEV (reference sequence). V was shortened by 6 bases and J by 0 bases, with 9 bases between the two germline ends. DNA for the CDR3: TGTGCCAGCAGACTTGGGTCCTCCTACGAGCAGTACTTC. Its translation: CASRLGSSYEQYF.

The sample holds a few counts of this clonotype. The chain uses TRBV29-1 and TRBJ2-3, with TRBD2 identical over 11 bases. The V gene's germline CDR1 is SQVTM and CDR2 ANQGSEA. With 6 bases clipped from V and 1 base from J, the junction kept 9 bases outside the gene matches. The CDR3 runs 16 residues. As DNA, the CDR3 is TGCAGCGTCCTAACATATAGCGGGGGGGGCACAGATACGCAGTATTTT. Translated, it gives CSVLTYSGGGTDTQYF.

This clonotype was observed once. The chain has TRBV5-1 and TRBJ1-2; perhaps TRBD1 as D (5 bases). Germline V CDR1 and CDR2: SGHRS, YFSETQ. The length of the CDR3 is 16 residues. V was pared by 0 bases and J by 4 bases, with 16 bases between. CDR3 loop: CASSLAEGIEFYGYTF. The DNA of the CDR3 is TGCGCCAGCAGCTTGGCGGAGGGGATCGAGTTCTATGGCTACACCTTC.

CDR3 DNA sequence: TGTGCCTGGAGTTTCGCCCGCGAGCAGTACTTC. It encodes CAWSFAREQYF. The chain joins TRBV30 to TRBJ2-7; D uncertain. V gave up 2 bases and J gave up 6 bases, with 8 bases separating them. Germline V lookup: CDR1 GTSNPN, CDR2 SVGIG (reference sequence). CDR3 length equals 11 residues.

Only a few counts were recorded for this clonotype. The gene calls are TRBV7-3 and TRBJ2-5; TRBD2 is a possible D gene (6 bases). The germline CDR1 and CDR2 sequences are SGHTA and FQGTGA. Trimming cost V 5 bases and J 10 bases, with 17 bases left between them. The CDR3 loop spans 13 amino acids. DNA of the CDR3: TGTGCCAGCAGCGCGGGTAGGGACTCTTTCCAGTACTTC. Residues: CASSAGRDSFQYF.

The gene calls are TRBV30 and TRBJ2-7; TRBD2 might be the D (6 bases). The germline V gene has CDR1 GTSNPN and CDR2 SVGIG (reference sequence). The CDR3 has 12 residues. V was pared by 3 bases and J by 5 bases, with 11 bases between. DNA for the CDR3: TGTGCCTGGAGACACGGGGGTAACGAGCAGTACTTC. Translated: CAWRHGGNEQYF.

The chain combines TRBV10-3 with TRBJ2-7; D is perhaps TRBD1 (5 bases). CDR1 is ENHRY, CDR2 SYGVKD, per germline. This CDR3 comprises 16 residues. The germline V and J ends were trimmed by 0 bases and 0 bases, with 12 bases remaining between them. CDR3 sequence (DNA): TGTGCCATCAGTGAGTCGATAGGCAGGGCCTCCTACGAGCAGTACTTC. It yields the protein CAISESIGRASYEQYF.

In regard to this clonotype: A read error may account for a junction end that differs from germline. The gene calls are TRBV29-1 and TRBJ1-6; D is perhaps TRBD1 (6 bases). The CDR3 sequence is 14 residues long. CDR1 is SQVTM, CDR2 ANQGSEA, per germline. CDR3 in DNA: TGCAGCGTTCGCAGGGGAGGCTATAATTCACCCCCCCACTTT. It codes for CSVRRGGYNSPPHF.

The chain carries TRBV12-3 or TRBV12-4 and TRBJ2-3; a weak D match, TRBD2 (6 bases). Trimming left V 6 bases short and J 6 bases short, with 13 bases between. CDR3 size: 13 residues. The CDR3 loop reads CASRGDFSDTQYF. CDR3 DNA: TGTGCCAGCAGGGGGGACTTCTCCGATACGCAGTATTTT.

J is TRBJ1-2 and V is TRBV30, with unresolved D. The CDR3 is 15 residues long. V lost 6 bases and J 4 bases, leaving 21 bases between the germline ends. CDR1 GTSNPN and CDR2 SVGIG come from the germline V gene (reference sequence). CDR3 sequence: CACQWSGSYTYGYTF. The DNA of the CDR3 is TGTGCCTGCCAGTGGTCAGGCAGCTACACCTATGGCTACACCTTC.

This clonotype showed up just once. This sequence joins TRBV4-3 and TRBJ2-1; perhaps TRBD2 as D (5 bases). The CDR3 is 14 amino acids. Germline CDR1 is LGHNA and CDR2 is YSLEER. Between the trimmed V and J ends, which lost 1 base and 6 bases, there was a span of 10 bases. CDR3: CASSQAWRSNEQFF. DNA of the CDR3: TGCGCCAGCAGCCAAGCCTGGAGGAGCAATGAGCAGTTCTTC.

The V call is TRBV7-2, the J call TRBJ2-5; 7 positions match TRBD2. The DNA end favors TRBJ2-7, so the J call may be wrong. This CDR3 has 15 amino acids. CDR1 is SGHTA, CDR2 FQGNSA, per germline. CDR3 sequence reads: CASSRQKGGPGEQYF. In DNA form, the CDR3 reads TGTGCCAGCAGCCGGCAAAAGGGAGGGCCTGGCGAGCAGTACTTC.

The rearrangement links TRBV20-1 to TRBJ1-1; a weak D match, TRBD1 (6 bases). Germline assignment: CDR1 DFQATT and CDR2 SNEGSKA (reference sequence). V lost 5 bases and J lost 5, with 18 bases in between. The CDR3 runs to 14 residues. In DNA form, the CDR3 reads TGCAGTGCTCACACCGGGGGCCCGGGGACTGAAGCTTTCTTT. Amino acids: CSAHTGGPGTEAFF.

The sample holds a few counts of this clonotype. The V and J genes are TRBV12-5 and TRBJ2-3, with 14 bases matching TRBD2. Germline values: CDR1 LGHNT, CDR2 FRNRAP. V shed 1 base, J shed 6 bases, and the junction held 3 bases outside the gene matches. The CDR3 runs 16 residues. The CDR3 spells CASGLGLAGGSDTQYF. The CDR3 DNA reads as TGTGCTAGTGGTTTGGGACTAGCGGGGGGGTCCGATACGCAGTATTTT.

J is TRBJ1-6 and V is TRBV21-1; whether TRBD1, the table's D call, matches the DNA was not checked. TRBV21-1 is flagged as a pseudogene. The CDR3 runs to 12 residues. The CDR3: CASSRTSPPLHF. For the CDR3, the DNA is TGTGCCAGCAGCCGGACATCTCCACCCCTCCACTTT.

This clonotype showed up just a few times. At one boundary the junction diverges from the germline segment, which might be a read error. The CDR3 region is CASSLGDQLAKNIQYF. The CDR3 DNA is TGTGCCAGCAGCTTAGGGGACCAGCTAGCCAAAAATATTCAGTACTTC. The chain carries TRBV7-2 and TRBJ2-4, with D perhaps assigned TRBD1 or TRBD2 (5 bases each). The CDR3 sequence is 16 residues long. Germline CDR1 reads SGHTA; CDR2 reads FQGNSA. The full variable domain, rest sourced from reference TRBV7-2 and TRBJ2-4, is GAGVSQSPSNKVTEKGKDVELRCDPISGHTALYWYRQSLGQGLEFLIYFQGNSAPDKSGLPSDRFSAERTGGSVSTLTIQRTQQEDSAVYLCASSLGDQLAKNIQYFGAGTRLSVL.

This clonotype appeared a few times. The rearrangement uses TRBV9 and TRBJ1-6; D ambiguous. This CDR3 region has 16 residues. Trimming took off 1 base at V and 0 bases at J, with 8 bases between the two ends. Germline lookup yields CDR1 SGDLS and CDR2 YYNGEE. CDR3: CASSVSIGSYNSPLHF. The CDR3 DNA is TGTGCCAGCAGCGTATCCATTGGCTCCTATAATTCACCCCTCCACTTT.

This clonotype was counted between two and nine times. The V and J genes are TRBV18 and TRBJ1-4; D ambiguous. This CDR3 contains 15 residues. The germline gives CDR1 KGHSH, CDR2 LQKENI. V was clipped by 0 bases and J by 0 bases, with 5 bases between them. CDR3 amino acids: CASSPPQPTNEKLFF. The DNA of the CDR3 is TGTGCCAGCTCACCACCTCAACCAACTAATGAAAAACTGTTTTTT.

The rearrangement uses TRBV7-9 and TRBJ1-5; 8 bases map to TRBD1. Trimming cost V 5 bases and J 0 bases; bases outside gene matches: 9. The length of the CDR3 is 17 residues. Looked up from germline, CDR1 is SEHNR and CDR2 is FQNEAQ (reference sequence). The CDR3 loop is CASSAWTGLISNQPQHF. The DNA of the CDR3 is TGTGCCAGCAGCGCCTGGACAGGGCTAATTAGCAATCAGCCCCAGCATTTT.

CDR3 in amino acids: CASRVQGWNEQFF. For the CDR3, the DNA is TGTGCCAGCAGGGTACAGGGGTGGAATGAGCAGTTCTTC. The chain has TRBV7-2 and TRBJ2-1; 7 nucleotides match TRBD1. Germline V gene sequence: CDR1 SGHTA, CDR2 FQGNSA. With 6 bases clipped from V and 7 bases from J, the junction kept 6 bases outside the gene matches. This CDR3 is built from 13 residues.

The chain combines TRBV20-1 with TRBJ1-1; D perhaps matches TRBD1 (6 bases). The V end lost 6 bases, the J end lost 3 bases, and 17 bases lay between the germline ends. This CDR3 contains 14 residues. The V gene's germline CDR1 is DFQATT and CDR2 SNEGSKA (reference sequence). The CDR3 is CSARTQGWDTEAFF. The CDR3 DNA is TGCAGTGCACGTACACAGGGCTGGGACACTGAAGCTTTCTTT.

The chain links TRBV10-3 to TRBJ2-7; TRBD1 matches at 8 bases. The trim removed 3 bases at V and 10 bases at J, leaving 11 bases unmatched. CDR3 size: 14 residues. Looked up from germline, CDR1 is ENHRY and CDR2 is SYGVKD. The CDR3 spells CAISDRQGQETQYF. CDR3 nucleotide sequence: TGTGCCATCAGTGACCGACAGGGGCAGGAGACTCAGTACTTC.

This clonotype has just a few counts. J is TRBJ2-1 and V is TRBV9, with D perhaps matching TRBD2 (7 bases). Per germline, CDR1 SGDLS and CDR2 YYNGEE. The CDR3 sequence is 15 residues long. Trimming stripped 4 bases from V and 6 bases from J, with 17 bases between. DNA of the CDR3: TGTGCCAGCAGCCCCCGTCGGGGGGCGTTCAATGAGCAGTTCTTC. It specifies CASSPRRGAFNEQFF.

J is TRBJ2-1 and V is TRBV5-1; D is undetermined. Looked up from germline, CDR1 is SGHRS and CDR2 is YFSETQ. The CDR3 extends over 14 amino acids. V lost 0 bases to trimming and J lost 9 bases, with 13 bases between them. The CDR3 here is CASSLGPRSPEQFF. CDR3 in DNA: TGCGCCAGCAGCTTGGGACCTAGGTCGCCTGAGCAGTTCTTC. The variable domain in full, with the rest retrieved from reference TRBV5-1 and TRBJ2-1, is KAGVTQTPRYLIKTRGQQVTLSCSPISGHRSVSWYQQTPGQGLQFLFEYFSETQRNKGNFPGRFSGRQFSNSRSEMNVSTLELGDSALYLCASSLGPRSPEQFFGPGTRLTVL.